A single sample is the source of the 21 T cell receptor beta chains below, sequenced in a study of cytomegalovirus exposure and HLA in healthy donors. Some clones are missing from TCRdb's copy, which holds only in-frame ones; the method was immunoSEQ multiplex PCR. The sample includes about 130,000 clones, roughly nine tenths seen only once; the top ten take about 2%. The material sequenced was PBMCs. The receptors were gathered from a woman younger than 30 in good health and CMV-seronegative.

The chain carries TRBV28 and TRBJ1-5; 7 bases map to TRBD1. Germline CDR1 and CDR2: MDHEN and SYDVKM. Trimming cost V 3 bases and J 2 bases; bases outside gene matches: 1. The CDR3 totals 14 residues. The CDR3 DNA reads TGTGCCAGCAGTTTGACAGGGCGCAATCAGCCCCAGCATTTT. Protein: CASSLTGRNQPQHF.

The CDR3 DNA follows: TGTGCCAGCTCACCGGCTGGAGTGGGCACTGAAGCTTTCTTT. Translation: CASSPAGVGTEAFF. The chain recombines TRBV18 with TRBJ1-1; unclear D gene. CDR3 length: 14 residues. The V end lost 3 bases, the J end lost 4 bases, and 12 bases lay between the germline ends. Germline V lookup: CDR1 KGHSH, CDR2 LQKENI.

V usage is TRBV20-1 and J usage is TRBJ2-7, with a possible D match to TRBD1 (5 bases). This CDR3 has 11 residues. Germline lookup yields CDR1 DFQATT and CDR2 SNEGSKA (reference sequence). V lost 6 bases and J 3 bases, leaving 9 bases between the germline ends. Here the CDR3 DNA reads TGCAGTGCCCCGACAGTCTACGAGCAGTACTTC. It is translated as CSAPTVYEQYF.

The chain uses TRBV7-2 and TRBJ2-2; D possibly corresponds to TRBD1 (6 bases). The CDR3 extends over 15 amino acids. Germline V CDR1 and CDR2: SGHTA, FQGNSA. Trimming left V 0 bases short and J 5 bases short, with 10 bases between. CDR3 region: CASSLAKGQTGELFF. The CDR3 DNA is TGTGCCAGCAGCTTAGCTAAAGGACAGACCGGGGAGCTGTTTTTT.

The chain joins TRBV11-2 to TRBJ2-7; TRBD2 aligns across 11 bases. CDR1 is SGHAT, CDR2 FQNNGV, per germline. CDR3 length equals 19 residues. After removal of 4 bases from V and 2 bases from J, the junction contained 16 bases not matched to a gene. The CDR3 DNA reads TGTGCCAGCAGCTGGAGGGGAACTAGCGGGAGCGGGTATACCTACGAGCAGTACTTC. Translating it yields CASSWRGTSGSGYTYEQYF.

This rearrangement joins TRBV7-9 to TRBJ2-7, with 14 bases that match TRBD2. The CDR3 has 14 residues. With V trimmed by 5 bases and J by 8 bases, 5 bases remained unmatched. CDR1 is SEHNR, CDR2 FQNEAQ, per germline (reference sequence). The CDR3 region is CASSPGTSGSQQYF. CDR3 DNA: TGTGCCAGCAGCCCCGGGACTAGCGGGAGCCAGCAGTACTTC.

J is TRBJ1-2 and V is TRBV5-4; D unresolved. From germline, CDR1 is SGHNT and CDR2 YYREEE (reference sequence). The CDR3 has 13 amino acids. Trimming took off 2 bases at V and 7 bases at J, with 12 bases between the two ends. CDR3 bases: TGTGCCAGCAGCTTTCGCCAAGGAGCTGGCTACACCTTC. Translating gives CASSFRQGAGYTF.

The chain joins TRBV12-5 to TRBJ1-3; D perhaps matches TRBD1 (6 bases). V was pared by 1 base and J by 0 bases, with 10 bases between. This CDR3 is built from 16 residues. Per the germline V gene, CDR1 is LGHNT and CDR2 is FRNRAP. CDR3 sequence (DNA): TGTGCTAGTGGTTTGGCCGGGGGGCGCTCTGGAAACACCATATATTTT. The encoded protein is CASGLAGGRSGNTIYF.

DNA of the CDR3: TGTGCCAGCAGTTCAGGGACTATACTGAACACCGGGGAGCTGTTTTTT. It encodes CASSSGTILNTGELFF. V usage is TRBV6-5 and J usage is TRBJ2-2; 7 bases are shared with TRBD2. Trimming at V came to 4 bases and at J to 1 base, leaving 6 bases not matched to a gene. The germline V gene encodes CDR1 MNHEY and CDR2 SVGAGI. The CDR3 spans 16 residues.

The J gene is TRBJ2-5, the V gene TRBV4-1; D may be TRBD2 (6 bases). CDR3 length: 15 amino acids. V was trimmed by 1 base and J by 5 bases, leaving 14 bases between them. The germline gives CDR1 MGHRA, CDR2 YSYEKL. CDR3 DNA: TGCGCCAGCAGCCAAGTGGACTCGGAGGGGGAGACCCAGTACTTC. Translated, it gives CASSQVDSEGETQYF.

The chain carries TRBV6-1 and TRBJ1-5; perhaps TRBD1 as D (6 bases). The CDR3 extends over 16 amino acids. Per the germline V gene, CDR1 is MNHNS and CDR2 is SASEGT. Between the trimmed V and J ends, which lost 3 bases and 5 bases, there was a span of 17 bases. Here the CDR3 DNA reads TGTGCCAGCAGTGATCCTGGCCGACAGGCTGATCAGCCCCAGCATTTT. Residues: CASSDPGRQADQPQHF.

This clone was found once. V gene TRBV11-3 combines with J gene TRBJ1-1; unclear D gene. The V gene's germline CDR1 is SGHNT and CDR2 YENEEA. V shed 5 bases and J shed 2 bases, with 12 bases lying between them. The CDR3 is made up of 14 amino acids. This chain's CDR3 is CASSVGQTNTEAFF. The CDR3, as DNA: TGTGCCAGCAGCGTAGGGCAAACAAACACTGAAGCTTTCTTT.

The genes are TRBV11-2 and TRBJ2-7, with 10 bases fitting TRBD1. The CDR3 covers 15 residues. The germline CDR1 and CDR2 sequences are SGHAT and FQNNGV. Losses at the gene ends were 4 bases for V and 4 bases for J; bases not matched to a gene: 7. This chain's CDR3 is CASSSPGTGEYEQYF. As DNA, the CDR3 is TGTGCCAGCAGCTCTCCCGGGACAGGGGAATACGAGCAGTACTTC.

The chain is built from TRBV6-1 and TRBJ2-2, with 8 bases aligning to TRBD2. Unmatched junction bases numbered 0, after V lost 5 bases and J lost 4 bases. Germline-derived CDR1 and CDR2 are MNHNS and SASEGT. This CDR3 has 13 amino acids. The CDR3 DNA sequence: TGTGCCAGCAGTAGCGGGAGCACCGGGGAGCTGTTTTTT. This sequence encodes CASSSGSTGELFF.

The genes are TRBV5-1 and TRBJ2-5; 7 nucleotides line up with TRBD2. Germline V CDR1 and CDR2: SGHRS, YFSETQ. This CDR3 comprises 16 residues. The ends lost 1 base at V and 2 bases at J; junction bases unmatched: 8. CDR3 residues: CASSLRPAGLQETQYF. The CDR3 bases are TGCGCCAGCAGCTTGCGGCCAGCGGGATTACAAGAGACCCAGTACTTC.

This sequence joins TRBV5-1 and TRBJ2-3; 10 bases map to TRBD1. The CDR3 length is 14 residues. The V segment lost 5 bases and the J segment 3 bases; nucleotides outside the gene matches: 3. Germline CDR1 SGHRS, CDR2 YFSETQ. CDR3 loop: CASRTGGITDTQYF. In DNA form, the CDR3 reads TGCGCCAGCAGGACAGGGGGCATAACAGATACGCAGTATTTT.

Here the CDR3 DNA reads TGTGCCAGCAGCCTAACGACTAGCGGGATCTACGAGCAGTACTTC. Translating it yields CASSLTTSGIYEQYF. The V and J genes are TRBV28 and TRBJ2-7, with 11 bases matching TRBD2. The V gene's germline CDR1 is MDHEN and CDR2 SYDVKM. With 6 bases clipped from V and 3 bases from J, the junction kept 7 bases outside the gene matches. The CDR3 has 15 residues.

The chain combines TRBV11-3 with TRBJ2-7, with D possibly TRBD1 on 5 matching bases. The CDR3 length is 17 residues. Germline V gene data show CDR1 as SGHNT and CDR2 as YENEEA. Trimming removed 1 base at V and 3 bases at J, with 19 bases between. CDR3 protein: CASSLGLVGQPGYEQYF. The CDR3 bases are TGTGCCAGCAGCTTAGGGTTGGTGGGGCAGCCAGGCTACGAGCAGTACTTC.

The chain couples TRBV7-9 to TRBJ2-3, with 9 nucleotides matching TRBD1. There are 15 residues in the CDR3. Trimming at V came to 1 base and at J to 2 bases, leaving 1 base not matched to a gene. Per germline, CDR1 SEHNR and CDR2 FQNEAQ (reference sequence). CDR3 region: CASSLGTGVTDTQYF. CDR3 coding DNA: TGTGCCAGCAGCTTAGGGACAGGGGTCACAGATACGCAGTATTTT.

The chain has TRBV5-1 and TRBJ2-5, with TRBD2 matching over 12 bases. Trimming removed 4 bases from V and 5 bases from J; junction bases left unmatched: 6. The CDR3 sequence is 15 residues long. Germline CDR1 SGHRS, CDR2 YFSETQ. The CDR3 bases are TGCGCCAGCAGCCCGACTAGCGGGAGTTACGAGACCCAGTACTTC. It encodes CASSPTSGSYETQYF.

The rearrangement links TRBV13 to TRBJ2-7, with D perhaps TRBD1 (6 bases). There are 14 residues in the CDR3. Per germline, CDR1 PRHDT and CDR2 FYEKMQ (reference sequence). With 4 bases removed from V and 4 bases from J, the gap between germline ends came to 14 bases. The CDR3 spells CASSSQGPLYEQYF. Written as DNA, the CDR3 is TGTGCCAGCAGCTCACAGGGTCCCCTTTACGAGCAGTACTTC.